A single sample is the source of the 7 T cell receptor beta chains below, sequenced in a study of Graves' ophthalmopathy and Graves' hyperthyroidism. Amplification of the TCR beta CDR3 regions used RNA transcripts (as template). After a first-round RT-PCR with HTBI primers, a second-round multiplex PCR was run. TCRdb re-analysed the multiplex PCR reads in MiXCR, keeping a single row per CDR3 protein. The table includes just over 600,000 distinct CDR3 sequences, about a fifth detected once. The sample taken for sequencing was peripheral blood. These receptors all stem from a woman between 18 and 29 years old with stable Graves' hyperthyroidism. Some clones in this sample may be carry-over from other donors' samples.

The chain links TRBV30 to TRBJ2-3; no reliable D call. Trimming pared 0 bases from V and 9 bases from J, leaving 10 bases between. This CDR3 comprises 12 residues. The germline gives CDR1 GTSNPN, CDR2 SVGIG (reference sequence). For the CDR3, the DNA is TGTGCCTGGAGTGTAAACCCCCCCACGCAGTATTTT. As protein: CAWSVNPPTQYF. The full variable domain, rest sourced from reference TRBV30 and TRBJ2-3, is SQTIHQWPATLVQPVGSPLSLECTVEGTSNPNLYWYRQAAGRGLQLLFYSVGIGQISSEVPQNLSASRPQDRQFILSSKKLLLSDSGFYLCAWSVNPPTQYFGPGTRLTVL.

To note about this clonotype: This may be a read error, as it is one base from a much larger clone. The rearrangement joins TRBV18 to TRBJ2-5; the D is unclear. Germline values: CDR1 KGHSH, CDR2 LQKENI. CDR3 length equals 14 residues. This chain's CDR3 is CANSPPMGQETQYF. CDR3 DNA sequence: TGTGCCAACTCACCACCGATGGGGCAAGAGACCCAGTACTTC.

This clonotype was recorded many times. The genes are TRBV28 and TRBJ2-5, with TRBD2 matching over 8 bases. Germline V lookup: CDR1 MDHEN, CDR2 SYDVKM. V was pared by 4 bases and J by 5 bases, with 18 bases of the junction left unmatched. CDR3 size: 18 residues. In nucleotides, the CDR3 is TGTGCCAGCAGTTCAAGACAGGTTTCAAGACTAGCGTTCGAGACCCAGTACTTC. This translates into CASSSRQVSRLAFETQYF.

In this sample, this clonotype turned up a few times. The chain joins TRBV7-8 to TRBJ2-5; 7 bases align to TRBD1. The CDR3 is 14 amino acids. After removal of 5 bases from V and 3 bases from J, the junction contained 6 bases not matched to a gene. Per the germline V gene, CDR1 is SGHVS and CDR2 is FQNEAQ. CDR3 nucleotide sequence: TGTGCCAGCAGCCGACAGGGCAGTAAAGAGACCCAGTACTTC. This codes for CASSRQGSKETQYF.

V gene TRBV28 combines with J gene TRBJ1-5; D not certain. V dropped 2 bases and J dropped 4 bases, with 15 bases sitting between them. Germline CDR1 is MDHEN and CDR2 is SYDVKM. The CDR3 has 16 residues. The CDR3 nucleotides read TGTGCCAGCAGTTTAGCGTCCGGTAGAGGAAATCAGCCCCAGCATTTT. Amino acid sequence: CASSLASGRGNQPQHF.

This clonotype was observed at least ten times. CDR3 bases: TGTGCCAGCAGGCCGAAGTTGTGGGTTAGCAATCAGCCCCAGCATTTT. Encoded protein: CASRPKLWVSNQPQHF. The chain uses TRBV2 and TRBJ1-5, with D unresolved. CDR1 is SNHLY, CDR2 FYNNEI, per germline. V lost 6 bases, J lost 0 bases, and 15 bases lay in between. The CDR3 runs 16 residues.

This clonotype was observed a few times. The V call is TRBV11-2, the J call TRBJ2-7; D is unclear. Per germline, CDR1 SGHAT and CDR2 FQNNGV. The CDR3 has 15 amino acids. V was shortened by 0 bases and J by 2 bases, with 11 bases between the two germline ends. CDR3 coding DNA: TGTGCCAGCAGCTTAGATTTAACGAGTCCCTACGAGCAGTACTTC. Its protein product is CASSLDLTSPYEQYF.